Sequencing of this TCR beta chain was carried out in a study of vaccination and CD4 T cells after COVID-19. Germline V gene data show CDR1 as SGHNT and CDR2 as YENEEA. The V end was cut by 5 bases, the J end by 0 bases, with 11 bases between. The CDR3 length is 15 residues. Comments on this clonotype: The antigen is unknown.

With the Oncomine TCR Beta short-read assay, DNA from cultured CD4+ T cells was sequenced. Via MiXCR, TCRdb re-called the PCR reads, giving one row per CDR3 protein. There are approximately 20,000 distinct CDR3 sequences in the sample; around 78% occur only once, and roughly 17% lies in the top ten. Treatment here: roughly 11-day PBMC culture with coronavirus spike peptide pools or control peptides (ViraFEST assay). The receptor comes from a human donor who received a COVID-19 vaccine. The sample in question was CD4+ T cells from blood, cultured in vitro, obtained after SARS-CoV-2 vaccination. The chain is built from TRBV11-3 and TRBJ1-3; perhaps TRBD1 as D (5 bases). The CDR3 sequence is CASSRDGGSGNTIYF. CDR3 sequence (DNA): TGTGCCAGCAGCCGGGACGGGGGCTCTGGAAACACCATATATTTT.